Below, one T cell receptor beta chain is given with its context. The antigen this receptor binds is unknown. Per-base quality was not reported, and no clone a single base away is much larger than it. This specimen includes other DNA sequences encoding the same CDR3. For the CD8 naive samples, CD45RO-negative cells were positively selected for CCR7, yielding a CD45RA+CCR7+ population from which TemRA cells were excluded. Donors were healthy HIV-negative adults with no recently reported acute infections or vaccinations. Every donor was a Caucasian adult residing in Nashville, Tennessee, USA. Blood was obtained by leukapheresis, after which PBMCs were separated by Ficoll-Histopaque density gradient centrifugation and cryopreserved in liquid nitrogen vapor phase. Analytical flow cytometry was used to check the purity and quantity of every magnetically sorted T cell population. Genomic DNA was isolated from each sorted fraction and quantified by UV absorbance on a Nanodrop 2000c.

The data originate from a study of shared clonotypes between healthy human individuals (dated by TCRdb to the early 2020s). Broadly, across the study: The cohort comprised two women and three men aged 18 to 49 years. For each donor, CD4 naive and CD4 memory were each run on three plates, CD8 naive on two plates, and CD8 memory on one plate. Blood TCR repertoires of a handful of healthy adults were deeply sequenced to estimate repertoire size and the extent of clonotype sharing between individuals. Different laboratories and diverse techniques were used to prepare libraries and sequence TCR repertoires, to increase sequencing depth and limit assay-specific biases. Between about 0.8 and 9 billion PBMCs per donor were obtained by leukapheresis.

Broad study findings and their caveats: Based on pairwise subsampling, the degree of clonotype sharing among donors was expected to be affected by sequencing depth. Rarefaction of sorted-subset datasets indicated incomplete sequencing despite the large sequencing depth. Clonotypes shared by all four sorted-subset donors showed higher generation probabilities than non-shared clonotypes. When a handful of donors were compared, the shared fraction of clonotypes was 5% to 6.5% for naive CD4, around 4% for naive CD8, roughly 2.3% for memory CD4, and 0.4% for memory CD8. The small number of donors limited the genetic and exposure-history diversity represented. Sampling was limited to blood, and TCR repertoires in tissue likely differ from TCR repertoires in blood. Naive subsets generally had larger estimated clonotype richness than memory subsets.

Using the deep immunoSEQ assay, TCR CDR3 regions were amplified from genomic DNA by multiplex PCR. Genomic DNA extracted from each cell subset was distributed evenly over all wells of several immunoSEQ 96-well plates, and each plate served as one replicate. For sorted subsets, approximately 0.2 ug of genomic DNA, equivalent to some 33,000 T cell genomes, went into each replicate PCR. The purified libraries were quantified using a Qubit 3.0 fluorometer, sized with a Bioanalyzer 2100, and then quantified again using the KAPA Library Quantification kit. Every immunoSEQ 96-well plate was sequenced on a dedicated single-read 150-cycle Illumina NextSeq 550 flow cell. As for the original processing: The immunoSEQ output contained only junctional sequences without quality scores, so filtering could not match that applied to full-length reads. To assign V/J genes and CDR3, sequences were annotated using PyIR, a Python wrapper for IgBLAST v1.9, with IMGT germline references. Any read was removed if the V/J assignment was weak (E-value above 1e-6), the CDR3 was missing, or the read contained stop codons, out-of-frame junctions, or ambiguous translated residues. A V3J clonotype was defined by an identical inferred V gene, J gene, and CDR3 amino acid sequence. To compute the percentage overlap between repertoires, the number of shared unique clonotypes was divided by the size of the smaller repertoire. Richness of each repertoire was evaluated using RTK rarefaction, the Chao1 estimator, and Recon v2.1 estimates of unobserved clonotypes. OLGA was used to compute generation probabilities for all TCRbeta clonotypes that the gDNA method yielded from a few donors. What TCRdb holds here is the immuneACCESS table cut down to in-frame rearrangements. Part of the clones is not present; checked against another copy, under half of the missing clones reflect an unresolved V gene, and the others are unexplained. From that table come the V and J calls and clone size; the DNA was used to work out D and trimming. The sample includes under 2,000,000 clones, with over 85% observed a single time. 1% to 1.5% of the sample is in the top ten clones.

The germline V gene sets CDR1 to SNHLY and CDR2 to FYNNEI. Relative to germline, V is 5 bases shorter and J is 4 bases shorter, with 3 bases between their ends. CDR3 length: 10 amino acids, cysteine to phenylalanine. CDR3 DNA is the only sequence kept; it has 30 bases, read in frame from the first base. Material: naive CD8+ T cells sorted from blood. The cell subset or site label, read with the paper, signifies: CD45RA+CCR7+. The V and J genes are TRBV2 and TRBJ2-7; the D gene remains uncertain. This clonotype originated in a young man in good health. This receptor carries the CDR3 CASSQYEQYF. The nucleotide sequence reads as follows: TGTGCCAGCAGTCAGTACGAGCAGTACTTC.